The T cell receptor beta chain described here comes from a study of tumor and adjacent non-tumor tissue in lung cancer (dated by TCRdb to 2016 to 2019). About the full investigation: The cohort included more than nine adenocarcinoma, a couple of squamous cell carcinoma and 1 small cell lung cancer patients. A total of some 130,000,000 productive TCRbeta reads were generated by sequencing, corresponding to an average of about 4.17 million reads per sample. Some 31 paired specimens, one tumor and one normal lung sample per patient, were profiled by TCRbeta CDR3 sequencing. The roughly 15 enrolled patients, of whom around 10 were men and 5 were women, were aged 31 to 76 years and were diagnosed with TNM stage I to III disease. The study compared bulk TCRbeta repertoires from lung tumor tissue and matched distant non-tumor lung tissue of about 15 lung cancer patients. Results and caveats for the whole study, not just this receptor: Tumor tissue showed significantly higher TCR diversity (inverse Simpson) than normal lung tissue, at roughly 390 vs 170 (P = 0.0075, Mann-Whitney U test). The top 100 clones made up a significantly larger cumulative share of the repertoire in normal lung than in tumor tissue. The cohort had only around 14 patients, and the authors noted that larger samples and more detailed clinical data are needed. The sequencing platform is not named in the methods, and unique molecular identifiers are not mentioned. Younger patients had significantly higher TCR diversity, and higher tumor TCR diversity was associated with shorter overall and disease-free survival. Because peripheral blood was not sequenced, blood TCRbeta repertoires in the lung cancer patients of the study were not examined.

RNA was extracted from bulk unsorted tissue and checked for quality with a NanoDrop ND-1000 and an Agilent 2100. For the normal lung samples, distant non-tumor tissue was collected more than 3 cm away from the tumor edge. Donors were newly diagnosed lung cancer patients admitted for thoracic surgery in China between August and November 2014, without prior chemotherapy. Patients with previous radiotherapy or chemotherapy, or with another concurrent cancer, were excluded from the study. Pieces of surgical tissue measuring about 1-2.3 cm3 were kept in RNAlater solution and held at -80 degrees C until needed. Receptors were amplified or captured by multiplex PCR. TCRdb shows the sequencer as Illumina HiSeq 2500. TCRbeta libraries were constructed through three rounds of nested PCR with primers (Table S4) according to protocols adapted from ARM-PCR. PCR products of 200-500 bp were gel-excised and purified with the QIAquick gel extraction kit before sequencing. The original pipeline was this. Trimmomatic was used to clean the reads, FLASH was used to merge the reads into complete CDR3 sequences, and MiTCR was used to assign the reads to V(D)J germline segments. Clonal diversity was computed as the inverse Simpson's index with VDJtools. A read counted as productive if the sequence was in-frame and lacked a premature stop codon. The public reads were run again by TCRdb, first through fastp at Q25 and then through MiXCR, and only productive beta chains were kept. Entries are consolidated by CDR3 protein sequence, retaining the most common genes and DNA. TCRdb assigned the V and J calls; the authors' analysis was not used. The sample table contains approximately 53,000 distinct CDR3 sequences; only one count was recorded for 70% to 80% of them. 20% to 25% of the sample lies in the top ten.

The CDR3 starts with the cysteine, ends with the phenylalanine, and has 14 residues. The CDR3 DNA has 42 bases and is translated from base 1. Trimming takes 4 bases from V and 8 bases from J, and the germline ends sit 15 bases apart. Of note for this clonotype: Its antigen specificity is not known. Base qualities are missing; no much larger clone stands one base away.

This receptor chain uses TRBV12-3 or TRBV12-4 and TRBJ1-5; the D gene is perhaps TRBD1, from 6 matching bases. The sequenced sample was distant non-tumor lung tissue. This clonotype was obtained from a woman aged 55-75 years with non-small cell lung cancer. The CDR3 protein sequence reads: CASSSGGGGEPQHF. The nucleotide sequence is TGTGCCAGCAGTTCAGGTGGGGGCGGAGAGCCCCAGCATTTT.